This T cell receptor beta chain stems from a study of blood T cell repertoires in COVID-19. Study background: The origin of the acute and convalescent COVID-19 samples was the United States, Italy and Spain. T cells, B-cell-depleted T cells, or PBMCs provided the cDNA or gDNA that served as material.

The table lists this clone with a count of one. The same CDR3 can be traced to other DNA sequences in this sample. In the original processing: Estimates of nucleated cell counts were drawn from the amplification of reference gene primers. Measured with immunoSEQ multiplex PCR; TCRdb has only the in-frame clones, and not every one. V, J and clone size are those of that table, while D and trimming were read from the DNA. Of some 240,000 clones in the sample, around three quarters were seen once. In germline, CDR1 is KGHDR, CDR2 SFDVKD. The V segment lost 3 bases and the J segment 6 bases; nucleotides outside the gene matches: 2. The length of the CDR3 is 15 residues.

The sequenced material came from peripheral blood. The chain recombines TRBV24-1 with TRBJ2-2; TRBD1 matches at 11 bases. The clonotype originates from a woman between 70 and 85 years old with acute or convalescent COVID-19. CDR3 region: CATSDPGQGAGELFF. In DNA form, the CDR3 reads TGTGCCACCAGTGATCCGGGACAGGGGGCCGGGGAGCTGTTTTTT.